This T cell receptor beta chain was recorded in a study of CXCR3-negative and CXCR3-positive naive CD8 T cells (dated by TCRdb to the late 2010s). In terms of the full investigation: In total, some 150 million TRB reads were obtained, corresponding to roughly 1.5 +/- 0.3 million reads per library. TRBV-TRBJ cluster analysis included naive subsets from a handful of donors and memory cells from 3 donors. Diversity and physicochemical repertoire analyses covered roughly ten donors pooled from two independent experiments. Summary of the overall study and its limitations: Because CXCR3 expression was partially decreased after cryopreservation, freshly isolated PBMCs were used for most assays. Comparably high repertoire diversity was found in both naive subsets, whereas much lower repertoire diversity was found in memory CD8+ T cells. Within the same donor, TRBV-TRBJ usage looked similar between naive CXCR3-negative and CXCR3-positive cells, but memory cells had distinct patterns. Compared with CXCR3-negative naive cells, CXCR3-positive naive cells had TRB CDR3s with higher hydrophobicity (lower Kidera factor 4), lower energy, and higher strength and volume indices. Because surface CD5, which is linked to self-reactivity in mice, was comparable between the naive subsets, TCR interaction strength was also inferred from TRB CDR3 physicochemical properties.

Going by frequency, this clonotype is medium-sized (0.01 to 0.1%); no count is logged. Its cognate antigen has yet to be identified. The instrument was a NextSeq 550. The Human TCR Profiling Kit (MiLaboratory) was used to prepare UMI-labeled 5' RACE TRB cDNA libraries. The full amount of extracted RNA was used for cDNA synthesis, and the full amount of resulting cDNA was used for PCR amplification. Libraries were prepared in parallel with an identical number of PCR cycles. Concerning the study's data processing: MIGEC and MiXCR extracted about 50,000 +/- 10,000 unique UMI-labeled TRB cDNA molecules per library, requiring at least two reads per UMI. An average of approximately 40,000 +/- 10,000 functional in-frame TRB CDR3 nucleotide clonotypes without stop codons was found per library. Diversity metrics, including normalized Shannon-Wiener and Chao1, were computed in VDJtools after downsampling to 5000 UMI-labeled TRB molecules per sample. VDJtools computed clonotype-size-weighted physicochemical properties of the central five CDR3 residues: interaction energy, strength, volume and Kidera factor 4. TCRdb reprocessed the reads; each CDR3 protein sequence makes one entry, and DNA is unavailable. None of the V and J calls come from the authors' own analysis; TCRdb made them. The sample table includes 6,400 or so distinct CDR3 sequences. Roughly 1.7% of the sample is held by the ten biggest clonotypes.

Each CD8+ T cell subset was flow-sorted in triplicate, with approximately 300,000 cells per subset placed directly into RLT lysis buffer. To keep memory contaminants out, a stringent definition of naive CD8+ T cells was applied: CD45RO-CCR7+CD27+CD95-. Peripheral blood mononuclear cells were isolated from buffy coats using standard density gradient centrifugation. Naive CXCR3-negative and CXCR3-positive CD8+ T cells were flow-sorted using a FACSAria III. Total RNA was extracted from sorted cells using an RNeasy Mini Kit. CDR3 length: 14 amino acids, cysteine to phenylalanine. No DNA has been recorded. CDR1 and CDR2 were assigned from the germline V gene (reference sequence) as SGHKS and YYEKEE.

The sequence came from a human donor in good health. Some clones in this sample may be carry-over from other donors' samples. The V and J genes are TRBV5-5 and TRBJ2-5. The sample was naive CXCR3+ CD8+ T cells from blood. The cell subset or site label, read with the paper, signifies: CD45RO-CCR7+CD27+CD95- naive CD8+ T cells expressing CXCR3 (TNR3+). For the CDR3, the sequence is CASSFDRYQETQYF.